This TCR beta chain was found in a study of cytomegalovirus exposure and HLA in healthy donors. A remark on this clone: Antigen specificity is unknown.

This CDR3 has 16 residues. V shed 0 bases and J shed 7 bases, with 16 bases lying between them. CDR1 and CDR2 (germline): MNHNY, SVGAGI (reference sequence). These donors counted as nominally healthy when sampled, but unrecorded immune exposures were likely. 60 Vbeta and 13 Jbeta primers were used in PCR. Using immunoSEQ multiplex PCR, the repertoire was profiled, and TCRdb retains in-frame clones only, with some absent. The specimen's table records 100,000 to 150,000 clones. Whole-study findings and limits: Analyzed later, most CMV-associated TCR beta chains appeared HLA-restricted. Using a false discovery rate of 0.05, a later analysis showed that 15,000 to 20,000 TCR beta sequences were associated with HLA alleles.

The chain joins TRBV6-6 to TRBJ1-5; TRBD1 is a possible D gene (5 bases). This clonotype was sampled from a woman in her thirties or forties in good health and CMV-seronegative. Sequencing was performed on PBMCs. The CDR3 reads CASSYSGQGGYQPQHF. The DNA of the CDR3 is TGTGCCAGCAGTTACTCGGGGCAGGGTGGTTACCAGCCCCAGCATTTT.